This T cell receptor (beta chain) emerged from a study of cytomegalovirus exposure and HLA in healthy donors. General study points: Later genetic work tied a missense DCLRE1C variant to beta-chain V and J trimming. Earlier analysis found most TCR beta V segments productive about 90% or about 30% of the time.

This clone was detected once. Its target is not known. V was shortened by 4 bases and J by 6 bases, with 11 bases between the two germline ends. The CDR3 extends over 13 amino acids. Germline V gene data show CDR1 as MRHNA and CDR2 as SNTAGT. Both 60 Vbeta primers and 13 Jbeta primers went into the PCR. Assay used: immunoSEQ multiplex PCR; TCRdb lists only in-frame clones, some missing. The sample yields roughly 180,000 clones, nearly 80% seen once. The origin of this receptor is a female donor in good health and CMV-seronegative. Sequencing used PBMCs. V gene TRBV6-4 combines with J gene TRBJ2-3, with D possibly TRBD2 on 6 matching bases. Here the CDR3 DNA reads TGTGCCAGCAGTGTCACGGGAGTTGATACGCAGTATTTT. Its translation is CASSVTGVDTQYF.